The clone carrying this TCR beta chain came up a few times. The data were taken from a study of identical twins. TCRdb ran MiXCR on the 5' RACE reads and lists one entry per CDR3 protein. The repertoire holds more than 1.5 million distinct CDR3 sequences, with around 33% as singletons. This CDR3 comprises 17 residues. Trimming left V 3 bases short and J 2 bases short, with 19 bases between. The receptor was isolated from a newborn girl in good health. Sequencing used cord blood. The chain carries TRBV12-3 or TRBV12-4 and TRBJ2-5, with D hard to call. The CDR3 here is CASSLKTPLPLQETQYF. DNA for the CDR3: TGTGCCAGCAGTTTGAAGACCCCACTCCCGTTACAAGAGACCCAGTACTTC.